This T cell receptor beta chain was obtained from a study of blood T cell repertoires in COVID-19. Study-wide background: Samples representing acute and convalescent COVID-19 were sourced from the United States, Italy and Spain. T cells, B-cell-depleted T cells, or PBMCs provided the cDNA or gDNA that served as material.

The V and J ends lost 7 bases and 7 bases, in that order; junction bases with no gene match: 4. The CDR3 spans 12 residues. The germline V gene encodes CDR1 SNHLY and CDR2 FYNNEI. In the original analysis: Reference gene primers were amplified, and this amplification served to estimate nucleated cell counts. TCRdb keeps only in-frame clones here, not all; method: immunoSEQ multiplex PCR. Clone size and the V and J calls come from that table; the DNA yielded D and trimming. The sample has under 200,000 clones; roughly nine tenths are singletons. This chain joins TRBV2 and TRBJ2-5, with 9 bases fitting TRBD1. The clonotype originates from a man in his 60s with active or convalescent COVID-19. The sample was peripheral blood. The CDR3 sequence: CASNPTGGTQYF. For the CDR3, the DNA is TGTGCCAGCAACCCGACAGGGGGGACCCAGTACTTC.